The present T cell receptor beta chain was sequenced within a study of beta chain features in type 1 diabetes. As for this clone: Its specificity is unknown.

cDNA synthesis used the whole RNA isolate, giving expressed TCRB sequences. The repertoire was sequenced with immunoSEQ multiplex PCR; TCRdb's copy has only in-frame clones and lacks some. The data contain about 360,000 clones, about 12% of them singletons. Germline V gives CDR1 GTSNPN, CDR2 SVGIG (reference sequence). This CDR3 has 16 residues. With 0 bases clipped from V and 5 bases from J, the junction kept 9 bases outside the gene matches. Study results and caveats: High TCR expression in some cells could lead to their over-representation in cDNA sequencing. Whether TCRB rearrangement is influenced by HLA type was left unresolved in this analysis. TCRB CDR3s were moderately but significantly shorter in Type 1 diabetes patients in all four CD4+ subsets. Among patients, naive, central memory and Treg TCRB repertoires appeared more similar than among healthy donors.

V and J are TRBV30 and TRBJ2-7, with TRBD2 matching over 11 bases. The specimen sequenced was naive CD4+ T cells from blood. The clonotype originates from a man in his late teens or twenties in good health. For the CDR3, the DNA is TGTGCCTGGAGTGTAATAGCGGGAGGGCCTTTCCACGAGCAGTACTTC. Translation: CAWSVIAGGPFHEQYF.